This T cell receptor beta chain stems from a study of OX40 agonist ivuxolimab in advanced cancers. Overall study: It was ivuxolimab, an agonistic anti-OX40 (CD134) antibody, that patients were treated with.

The CDR3 runs 16 residues. Germline V gene lookup returns CDR1 LNHDA and CDR2 SQIVND (reference sequence). The V end was cut by 1 base, the J end by 0 bases, with 12 bases between. TCRdb keeps only in-frame clones here, not all; method: immunoSEQ multiplex PCR. The sample consists of roughly 62,000 clones, around 86% of them appearing once. This TCR was sampled from an adult with an advanced solid tumor such as melanoma, head and neck, liver or kidney cancer. The J gene is TRBJ1-1, the V gene TRBV19; perhaps TRBD1 as D (6 bases). Source: CD4+ or CD8+ T cells sorted from blood, taken in a trial of the OX40 agonist ivuxolimab. The CDR3 protein is CASSIVGQLMNTEAFF. The DNA of the CDR3 is TGTGCCAGTAGTATAGTGGGACAACTTATGAACACTGAAGCTTTCTTT.